This T cell receptor beta chain was obtained from a study of beta chain features in type 1 diabetes. As regards this clone: As yet, its antigen is unknown.

Overall study results and limits: Overrepresentation of cells with high TCR expression could result from cDNA sequencing. A moderate, significant TCRB CDR3 shortening appeared in type 1 diabetes across four CD4+ subsets.

By way of CD45RO/CCR7/CD25/CD127/CD95/CD27, the CD4+ regulatory, stem cell-like memory, central memory and naive cells were sorted. Trimming removed 5 bases from V and 5 bases from J, with 16 bases in between. Germline loops: CDR1 MNHEY, CDR2 SMNVEV (reference sequence). The CDR3 length is 15 residues. What was sequenced were expressed TCRB transcripts, since all of the isolated RNA had been reverse transcribed. This table comes from immunoSEQ multiplex PCR, and its TCRdb copy is limited to in-frame clones, with some not included. Seen here are about 160,000 clones, less than 9.5% observed once, and the top ten hold 2% to 3%.

Source material: central memory CD4+ T cells from blood. The receptor was isolated from a woman between 18 and 29 years old in good health. The rearrangement joins TRBV27 to TRBJ2-1, with a tentative D call TRBD1 (6 bases). The CDR3 protein is CASSEQGIGHNEQFF. For the CDR3, the DNA is TGTGCCAGCAGTGAACAGGGTATTGGCCACAATGAGCAGTTCTTC.